Listed below are T cell receptor beta chains from one sample, sequenced in a study of blood T cell repertoires in COVID-19. Using immunoSEQ multiplex PCR, the repertoire was profiled, and TCRdb retains in-frame clones only, with some absent. This table holds some 140,000 clones, around 89% found once. Sequenced: peripheral blood. These receptor sequences come from a man aged 50 to 60 with active or convalescent COVID-19. CDR3s include the opening cysteine and the closing phenylalanine or tryptophan. The D gene is left open where the match is weak. For some rows the clone size is stated as once, few or many, or as a class when expanded; others skip it.

size	J	D	V	CDR3	DNA
once	TRBJ2-6	NA	TRBV3-1/TRBV3-2	CASSQESWQGPSSGANVLTF	TGTGCCAGCAGCCAAGAAAGTTGGCAGGGCCCAAGCTCTGGGGCCAACGTCCTGACTTTC
NA	TRBJ2-7	TRBD2	TRBV12-3/TRBV12-4	CASSFRTSGEQYF	TGTGCCAGCAGTTTCCGGACTAGCGGCGAGCAGTACTTC
NA	TRBJ2-2	NA	TRBV10-3	CAISLPSQGGDTGELFF	TGTGCCATCAGCCTCCCCTCACAGGGGGGGGACACCGGGGAGCTGTTTTTT
many	TRBJ2-5	TRBD1	TRBV11-3	CASSINQGATETQYF	TGTGCCAGCAGCATAAACCAGGGGGCGACGGAGACCCAGTACTTC
NA	TRBJ2-1	TRBD2	TRBV5-4	CASSLELGTSLNGEQFF	TGTGCCAGCAGCTTGGAGTTAGGGACTAGCCTGAATGGTGAGCAGTTCTTC
once	TRBJ2-5	TRBD2	TRBV7-2	CASSPSGAGGTETQYF	TGTGCCAGCAGCCCCTCTGGAGCGGGGGGGACAGAGACCCAGTACTTC
NA	TRBJ1-1	NA	TRBV3-1/TRBV3-2	CASSPLQGGQTAAFF	TGTGCCAGCAGTCCCCTCCAGGGAGGACAAACTGCAGCTTTCTTT
NA	TRBJ2-2	TRBD1	TRBV3-1/TRBV3-2	CASSPPTGGIGTGELFF	TGTGCCAGCAGCCCCCCTACAGGGGGAATTGGCACCGGGGAGCTGTTTTTT
NA	TRBJ2-1	TRBD2	TRBV3-1/TRBV3-2	CGAGDYNEQFF	TGTGGGGCGGGAGACTACAATGAGCAGTTCTTC
NA	TRBJ1-1	NA	TRBV3-1/TRBV3-2	CASSQEILENTEAFF	TGTGCCAGCAGCCAAGAAATTTTAGAGAACACTGAAGCTTTCTTT
NA	TRBJ1-2	NA	TRBV3-1/TRBV3-2	CASSQDHRVGYTF	TGTGCCAGCAGCCAAGACCACAGGGTTGGCTACACCTTC
NA	TRBJ1-2	NA	TRBV9	CASSVDRTDEGGYTF	TGTGCCAGCAGCGTAGATCGGACAGATGAGGGAGGCTACACCTTC
NA	TRBJ2-3	NA	TRBV6-5	CASNEPPTGTDTQYF	TGTGCCAGCAACGAGCCCCCAACAGGAACAGATACGCAGTATTTT
NA	TRBJ1-4	NA	TRBV28	CASSLAGQTLGEKLFF	TGTGCCAGCAGTTTAGCTGGACAGACTCTTGGTGAAAAACTGTTTTTT
NA	TRBJ1-1	NA	TRBV4-1	CASSQVSGVNTEAFF	TGCGCCAGCAGCCAAGTTTCGGGAGTGAACACTGAAGCTTTCTTT
NA	TRBJ2-7	NA	TRBV7-9	CASSQSKWGDRTYEQYF	TGTGCCAGCAGCCAATCGAAGTGGGGGGACCGCACCTACGAGCAGTACTTC
NA	TRBJ2-3	NA	TRBV10-2	CASSWTESTDTQYF	TGCGCCAGCAGCTGGACAGAAAGCACAGATACGCAGTATTTT
NA	TRBJ1-5	NA	TRBV6-6	CASSGQSRNQPQHF	TGTGCCAGCAGCGGACAGTCTAGGAATCAGCCCCAGCATTTT
NA	TRBJ1-1	TRBD1	TRBV2	CASSGQVNTEAFF	TGTGCCAGCTCAGGACAGGTCAACACTGAAGCTTTCTTT
NA	TRBJ1-2	NA	TRBV7-2	CASSPRVGSNGYTF	TGTGCCAGCAGCCCTCGCGTTGGTAGCAATGGCTACACCTTC
NA	TRBJ1-5	NA	TRBV19	CASSTNQRQTYSNQPQHF	TGTGCCAGTAGTACAAACCAGCGACAGACATATAGCAATCAGCCCCAGCATTTT
NA	TRBJ2-3	NA	TRBV28	CASSPPSGEDTQYF	TGTGCCAGCAGTCCCCCCTCTGGAGAGGATACGCAGTATTTT
NA	TRBJ2-4	NA	TRBV2	CASNTPPGAKNIQYF	TGTGCCAGCAACACCCCCCCGGGGGCCAAAAACATTCAGTACTTC
NA	TRBJ2-7	NA	TRBV4-1	CASSRKWDLEQYF	TGCGCCAGCAGCCGCAAATGGGACTTGGAGCAGTACTTC
NA	TRBJ1-3	NA	TRBV7-2	CASSLAILGTGNTIYF	TGTGCCAGCAGCTTAGCTATCCTAGGAACTGGAAACACCATATATTTT
NA	TRBJ2-4	TRBD2	TRBV19	CASSGTRGGLAKNIQYF	TGTGCCAGTAGTGGAACGCGGGGGGGCCTTGCCAAAAACATTCAGTACTTC